This entry describes one T cell receptor (beta chain). In its sample, this clonotype was seen a few times. Its binding antigen is unknown. Base qualities are not provided; no much larger clone lies one nucleotide away. Sequencing was carried out with an Illumina NovaSeq 6000. Using 5'RACE with constant-segment primers, TCRalpha and TCRbeta cDNA libraries were constructed, with sample barcodes and unique molecular identifiers added in the process. Trizol reagent was used to extract RNA from every sample. Libraries were amplified in two PCR steps, with a second sample barcode and Illumina TruSeq adapters added in the second step. Libraries were sequenced on an Illumina NovaSeq with 2 x 150 bp paired-end reads. Per the authors' processing: With migec v1.2.7, reads were demultiplexed and then collapsed into UMI-guided consensus sequences. Using mixcr v2.1.11, UMI consensuses were aligned to TRA and TRB V and J templates and then assembled into clonotypes. A clonotype was counted as expanded or contracted only when both edgeR and NoisET called the clonotype significant, with the noise models trained on biological replicates. For edgeR calls, the thresholds were a false discovery rate-adjusted p below 0.01 and a log2 fold-change of 1. As an exploratory analysis of dynamics, PCA with hierarchical clustering was applied to max-normalized trajectories of the 1000 most abundant clonotypes. Separately sequenced CD4+ and CD8+ repertoires were used to assign a CD4 or CD8 phenotype to each responding clone. Using fastp trimming at Q25 and MiXCR clonotype assembly, TCRdb reanalyzed the public sequencing data and kept in-frame beta chains. Duplicate CDR3 protein sequences are folded into a single record with the most common DNA and genes. The V and J calls shown here were made by TCRdb, not taken from the authors' results. Counted in this sample were 250,000 to 300,000 distinct CDR3 sequences; approximately 8.4% of them appeared once. Of the sample, 22% falls within the top ten clones.

The entry originates in a study of T-cell memory formation after mild COVID-19 (dated by TCRdb to the early 2020s). Study-wide context: TCR sequence clusters from the two donors were found to be largely donor specific. Two young, previously healthy adult volunteers, one female and one male, were included in the cohort. In a couple of donors, T-cell clones that expanded and contracted after mild COVID-19 were followed by sequencing TCRalpha and TCRbeta repertoires longitudinally.

Broader findings and caveats from the paper: Some responding clones were detected in pre-infection memory, suggesting pre-existing cross-reactive memory T cells joined the SARS-CoV-2 response. The second-wave clones that peaked on day 37 were not confirmed to be SARS-CoV-2 specific. Contracting CD4+ clones turned up mainly in the CM and EM memory subsets, whereas EMRA was where CD8+ clones were enriched. The study included only a couple of mild cases, and larger cohorts that include severe cases with pre-infection samples were judged to be necessary. Clones contracting from day 15 to 85 had balanced CD4/CD8 phenotypes, while a second wave expanding from day 15 to 37 was biased towards CD4+.

The CDR3 numbers 14 residues from cysteine through phenylalanine. Solely the CDR3 DNA is kept, with 42 bases framed from the first base. For CDR1 and CDR2, the germline V gene lists MGHRA and YSYEKL. Trimming removed 4 bases from V and 8 bases from J, leaving 15 bases between the germline ends. Ficoll-Paque density gradient centrifugation was used to isolate PBMCs. The sequence links TRBV4-1 to TRBJ2-1; 7 matching bases give a weak D call of TRBD2. The source of this sequence is a man aged 18 to 29 who had mild COVID-19 (a few samples of this study predate the infection). The sample titles of this study are shuffled in the database, so cell type and time point are left out; the donor was told from shared clones. The sequenced sample consisted of PBMCs or a T cell subset sorted from them (not recorded which). The bases are TGCGCCAGCAGCCCTCGCGGCGGGGGCTATGAGCAGTTCTTC. This yields the protein CASSPRGGGYEQFF.